These 9 T cell receptor beta chains share one sample of origin, sequenced in a study of response to subunit inactivated influenza vaccine. Each CDR3 protein gets one entry after TCRdb re-called the RT-PCR reads with MiXCR. The sample includes around 470,000 distinct CDR3 sequences, approximately 7.3% of them seen just once. The sample was PBMCs from blood, taken roughly 24 months after vaccination. The source is a man aged 50 to 75 who received an inactivated influenza vaccine.

This chain joins TRBV12-3 or TRBV12-4 and TRBJ2-7, with 12 bases lining up with TRBD2. The V and J ends lost 5 bases and 4 bases, in that order; junction bases with no gene match: 0. This CDR3 is 13 amino acids long. The CDR3 here is CASSTSGRYEQYF. CDR3 coding DNA: TGTGCCAGCAGTACTAGCGGGAGGTACGAGCAGTACTTC.

This clonotype occurred many times. The chain couples TRBV6-1 to TRBJ2-1; D may match TRBD1 or TRBD2 (5 bases each). The germline V gene encodes CDR1 MNHNS and CDR2 SASEGT. The CDR3 runs to 14 residues. V lost 6 bases and J 3 bases, leaving 12 bases between the germline ends. CDR3 region: CASRRGGVYNEQFF. The CDR3 region has the DNA TGTGCCAGCAGACGTGGGGGTGTCTACAATGAGCAGTTCTTC.

This chain links TRBV3-1 with TRBJ2-2, with unresolved D. The V gene lost 1 base and the J gene lost 1 base, with 4 bases spanning the gap. This CDR3 contains 14 residues. Germline V gene lookup returns CDR1 LGHDT and CDR2 YNNKEL (reference sequence). The CDR3, as DNA: TGTGCCAGCAGCCAAGCTCAGAACACCGGGGAGCTGTTTTTT. This encodes CASSQAQNTGELFF. Drawing the rest from reference TRBV3-1 and TRBJ2-2, the complete variable domain is DTAVSQTPKYLVTQMGNDKSIKCEQNLGHDTMYWYKQDSKKFLKIMFSYNNKELIINETVPNRFSPKSPDKAHLNLHINSLELGDSAVYFCASSQAQNTGELFFGEGSRLTVL.

This clonotype has ten or more counts. The gene calls are TRBV28 and TRBJ1-6; TRBD1 matches 8 bases. The CDR3 extends over 17 amino acids. Germline V gene lookup returns CDR1 MDHEN and CDR2 SYDVKM. After removal of 6 bases from V and 4 bases from J, the junction contained 11 bases not matched to a gene. CDR3 sequence (DNA): TGTGCCAGCAGCAAGACAGGGGCGCTCCGATATAATTCACCCCTCCACTTT. Translation: CASSKTGALRYNSPLHF.

This clonotype was seen more than once but under ten times. The rearrangement links TRBV29-1 to TRBJ2-7; 10 bases align to TRBD2. CDR3 length: 13 amino acids. V trimming: 4 bases; J trimming: 6 bases; junction bases outside the gene matches: 6. From germline, CDR1 is SQVTM and CDR2 ANQGSEA. The CDR3 sequence: CSVGGSGRSEQYF. The CDR3 DNA sequence: TGCAGCGTTGGGGGTAGCGGGAGGTCCGAGCAGTACTTC.

V gene TRBV7-2 combines with J gene TRBJ2-3, with 8 bases aligning to TRBD1. The CDR3 is made up of 15 amino acids. CDR1 and CDR2 from the germline V gene are SGHTA and FQGNSA. The trim removed 6 bases at V and 4 bases at J, leaving 9 bases unmatched. The CDR3 nucleotides are TGTGCCAGCAGATCTAGGACAGGGAAAGCAGATACGCAGTATTTT. Translation: CASRSRTGKADTQYF.

This clonotype appeared many times. The chain carries TRBV6-2 or TRBV6-3 and TRBJ1-5; D gene unclear. CDR1 and CDR2 from the germline V gene are MNHEY and SVGEGT. Trimming stripped 6 bases from V and 6 bases from J, with 12 bases between. This CDR3 contains 13 residues. DNA of the CDR3: TGTGCCAGCAGCAACAGTGTTTTTCAGCCCCAGCATTTT. This sequence encodes CASSNSVFQPQHF.

This clonotype came up many times. This sequence joins TRBV6-1 and TRBJ2-5; possibly TRBD1 for D (5 bases). Trimming shortened V by 6 bases and J by 4 bases, and 21 bases separated the two germline ends. CDR3 length: 16 residues. Looked up from germline, CDR1 is MNHNS and CDR2 is SASEGT. In DNA form, the CDR3 reads TGTGCCAGCAGCGACCTGACAGTACACCTTGGAGAGACCCAGTACTTC. Its translation: CASSDLTVHLGETQYF.

This chain connects TRBV29-1 to TRBJ2-7, with 8 bases fitting TRBD2. CDR3 length equals 14 residues. Germline CDR1 is SQVTM and CDR2 is ANQGSEA. V trimming: 6 bases; J trimming: 6 bases; junction bases outside the gene matches: 13. The DNA of the CDR3 is TGCAGCGTAGGACCGGGACTAGGACGATCCGAGCAGTACTTC. Translation gives CSVGPGLGRSEQYF.